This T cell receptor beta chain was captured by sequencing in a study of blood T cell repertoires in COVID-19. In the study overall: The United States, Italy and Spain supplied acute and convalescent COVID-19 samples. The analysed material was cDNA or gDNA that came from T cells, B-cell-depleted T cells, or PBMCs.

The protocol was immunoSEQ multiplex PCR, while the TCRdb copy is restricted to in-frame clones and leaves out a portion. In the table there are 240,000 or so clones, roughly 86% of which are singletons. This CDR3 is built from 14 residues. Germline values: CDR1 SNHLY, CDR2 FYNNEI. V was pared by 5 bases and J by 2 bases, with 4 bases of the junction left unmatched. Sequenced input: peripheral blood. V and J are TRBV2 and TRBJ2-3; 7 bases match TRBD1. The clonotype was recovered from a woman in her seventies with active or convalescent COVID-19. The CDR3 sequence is CASSTGAVTDTQYF. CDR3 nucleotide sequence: TGTGCCAGCAGTACAGGGGCCGTCACAGATACGCAGTATTTT.